This T cell receptor (beta chain) was retrieved from a study of early T cells in non-severe SARS-CoV-2 infection. As for the study in general: Unpaired chains resulted from sequencing bulk RNA of unsorted whole blood.

Ten or more counts support this clonotype. Its specificity is not known. The V and J ends lost 0 bases and 4 bases respectively, with 5 bases between them. Germline CDR1 MNHEY, CDR2 SVGEGT. The CDR3 totals 13 residues. Findings and caveats of the study: VDJdb-based matching was biased toward anti-spike CD8 responses and missed private and CD4 specificities.

TCRdb reprocessed the 5' RACE reads with MiXCR, giving one entry per CDR3 protein. Among roughly 43,000 distinct CDR3 sequences listed, roughly 5.4% were seen once. The clonotype was recovered from an adult who was a healthcare worker with PCR-confirmed SARS-CoV-2 infection or an uninfected control (not recorded which). The V gene is TRBV6-2 or TRBV6-3, the J gene TRBJ2-3, with D unresolved. Sequenced here: whole blood, sampled at baseline. In nucleotides, the CDR3 is TGTGCCAGCAGTTACTCGCAGCCAGATACGCAGTATTTT. Translating it yields CASSYSQPDTQYF.